This entry concerns a single T cell receptor beta chain. Its antigen is not identified. With 60 Vbeta and 13 Jbeta primers, the PCR was carried out. Sequenced by immunoSEQ multiplex PCR; TCRdb stores in-frame clones only, minus some. The sample records some 100,000 clones, 65% to 80% being singletons. The sample belongs to a study of cytomegalovirus exposure and HLA in healthy donors. Whole-study findings and limits: What a later analysis reportedly showed was that an Asian-associated ancestry cluster had fewer N-insertions than the roughly 700-donor mean. The study flagged some 170 TCR beta chains as cytomegalovirus-associated. Later analysis placed DRB1 highest and HLA-C lowest in TCR association rates, which differed by HLA locus. Accurate HLA-A and HLA-B prediction from TCR beta sequences was reported for most subjects.

The sequence derives from a woman aged 45-59 years in good health and CMV-seropositive. Sequenced material: PBMCs.

CDR3 nucleotides: TGCGCCAGCAGCGGTGCTGGGACAGGGGCCTACGAGCAGTACTTC. Its translation: CASSGAGTGAYEQYF. The chain links TRBV10-1 to TRBJ2-7, with TRBD1 matching 10 bases. V lost 6 bases to trimming and J lost 2 bases; unmatched junction nucleotides: 7. Germline V gives CDR1 WNHNN, CDR2 SYGVQD (reference sequence). The CDR3 consists of 15 residues.